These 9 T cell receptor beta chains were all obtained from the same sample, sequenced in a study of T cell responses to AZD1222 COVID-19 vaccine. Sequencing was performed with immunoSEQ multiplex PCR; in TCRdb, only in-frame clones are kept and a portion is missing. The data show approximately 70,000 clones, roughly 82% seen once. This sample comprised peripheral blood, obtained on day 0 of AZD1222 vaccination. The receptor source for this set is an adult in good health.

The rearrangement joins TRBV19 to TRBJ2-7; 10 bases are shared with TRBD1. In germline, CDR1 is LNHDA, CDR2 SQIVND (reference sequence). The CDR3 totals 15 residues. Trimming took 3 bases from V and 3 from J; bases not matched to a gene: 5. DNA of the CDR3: TGTGCCAGTAGTATTGGACAGGGGGAGCACTACGAGCAGTACTTC. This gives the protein CASSIGQGEHYEQYF.

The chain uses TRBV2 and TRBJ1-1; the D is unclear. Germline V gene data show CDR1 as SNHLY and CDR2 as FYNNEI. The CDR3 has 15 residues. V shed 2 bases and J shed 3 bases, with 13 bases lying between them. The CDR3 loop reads CASSEFNPPDTEAFF. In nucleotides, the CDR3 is TGTGCCAGCAGTGAATTTAATCCGCCGGACACTGAAGCTTTCTTT.

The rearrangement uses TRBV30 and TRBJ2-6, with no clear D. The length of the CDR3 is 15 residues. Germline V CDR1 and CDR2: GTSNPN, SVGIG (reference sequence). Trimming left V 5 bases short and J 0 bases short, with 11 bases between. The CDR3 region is CAWAPPLSGANVLTF. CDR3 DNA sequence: TGTGCCTGGGCCCCCCCTCTCTCTGGGGCCAACGTCCTGACTTTC.

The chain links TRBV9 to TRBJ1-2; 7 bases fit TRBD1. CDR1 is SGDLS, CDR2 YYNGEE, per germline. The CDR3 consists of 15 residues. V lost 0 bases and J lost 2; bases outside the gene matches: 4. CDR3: CASSVAGQSNYGYTF. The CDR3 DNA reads TGTGCCAGCAGCGTAGCGGGACAGAGCAACTATGGCTACACCTTC.

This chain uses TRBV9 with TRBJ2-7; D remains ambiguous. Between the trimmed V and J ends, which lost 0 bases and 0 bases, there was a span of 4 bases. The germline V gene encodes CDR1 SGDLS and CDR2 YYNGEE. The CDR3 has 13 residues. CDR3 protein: CASSVDGSYEQYF. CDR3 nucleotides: TGTGCCAGCAGCGTAGACGGCTCCTACGAGCAGTACTTC. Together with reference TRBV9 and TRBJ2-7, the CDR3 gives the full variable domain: DSGVTQTPKHLITATGQRVTLRCSPRSGDLSVYWYQQSLDQGLQFLIQYYNGEERAKGNILERFSAQQFPDLHSELNLSSLELGDSALYFCASSVDGSYEQYFGPGTRLTVT.

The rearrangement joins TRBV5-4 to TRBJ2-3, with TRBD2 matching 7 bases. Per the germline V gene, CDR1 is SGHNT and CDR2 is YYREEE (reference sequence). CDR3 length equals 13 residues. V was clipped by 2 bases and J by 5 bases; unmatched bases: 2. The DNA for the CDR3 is TGTGCCAGCAGCTTTGGGGGGGGAGATACGCAGTATTTT. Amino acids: CASSFGGGDTQYF.

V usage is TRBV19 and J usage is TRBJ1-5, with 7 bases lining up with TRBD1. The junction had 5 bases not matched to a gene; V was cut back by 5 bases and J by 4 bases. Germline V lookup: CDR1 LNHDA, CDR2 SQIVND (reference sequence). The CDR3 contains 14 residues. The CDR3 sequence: CASSHRGANQPQHF. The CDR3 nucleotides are TGTGCCAGTAGTCACAGGGGCGCTAATCAGCCCCAGCATTTT. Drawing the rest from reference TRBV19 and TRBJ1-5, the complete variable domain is DGGITQSPKYLFRKEGQNVTLSCEQNLNHDAMYWYRQDPGQGLRLIYYSQIVNDFQKGDIAEGYSVSREKKESFPLTVTSAQKNPTAFYLCASSHRGANQPQHFGDGTRLSIL.

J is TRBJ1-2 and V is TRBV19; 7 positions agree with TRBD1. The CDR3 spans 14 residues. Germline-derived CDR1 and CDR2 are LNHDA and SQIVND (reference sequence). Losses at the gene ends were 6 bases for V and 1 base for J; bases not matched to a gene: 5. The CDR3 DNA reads TGTGCCAGTAGCCCCGGACAGGTTAACTATGGCTACACCTTC. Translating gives CASSPGQVNYGYTF.

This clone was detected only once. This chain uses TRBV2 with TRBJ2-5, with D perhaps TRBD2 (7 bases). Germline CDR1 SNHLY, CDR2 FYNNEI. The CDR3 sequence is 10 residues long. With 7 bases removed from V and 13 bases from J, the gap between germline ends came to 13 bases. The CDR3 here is CASTEGGWYF. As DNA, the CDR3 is TGTGCCAGCACGGAGGGGGGGTGGTACTTC.